The 22 T cell receptor beta chains presented below share a single source sample, sequenced in a study of blood T cell repertoires in COVID-19. Only in-frame clones appear in the TCRdb table, and some are missing; sequencing was by immunoSEQ multiplex PCR. This sample carries about 260,000 clones, 80% to 90% of them seen once, and the ten largest clones take roughly 3.9%. Sequencing was carried out using PBMCs or T cells enriched from blood (not recorded which). The receptors shown here come from a woman aged 30 to 39 with acute COVID-19.

The chain is built from TRBV28 and TRBJ2-1; 11 nucleotides agree with TRBD1. The germline V gene encodes CDR1 MDHEN and CDR2 SYDVKM. J lost 10 bases, V lost 5 bases, and 7 bases had no gene match. The CDR3 sequence is 14 residues long. Here the CDR3 DNA reads TGTGCCAGCAGTGGACAGGGGGCGAATAGAGAGCAGTTCTTC. It encodes CASSGQGANREQFF. The full variable domain, rest sourced from reference TRBV28 and TRBJ2-1, is DVKVTQSSRYLVKRTGEKVFLECVQDMDHENMFWYRQDPGLGLRLIYFSYDVKMKEKGDIPEGYSVSREKKERFSLILESASTNQTSMYLCASSGQGANREQFFGPGTRLTVL.

The rearrangement joins TRBV4-3 to TRBJ1-2, with a tentative D call TRBD1 (5 bases). Germline CDR1 is LGHNA and CDR2 is YSLEER. This CDR3 comprises 16 residues. Trimming took off 0 bases at V and 1 base at J, with 12 bases between the two ends. In nucleotides, the CDR3 is TGCGCCAGCAGCCAAGATCGGTGGCAGGGTAACTATGGCTACACCTTC. It specifies CASSQDRWQGNYGYTF.

The chain recombines TRBV30 with TRBJ2-5; a weak D match, TRBD2 (7 bases). CDR3 length: 15 amino acids. V dropped 1 base and J dropped 5 bases, with 17 bases sitting between them. CDR1 is GTSNPN and CDR2 is SVGIG in the germline V gene (reference sequence). Written as DNA, the CDR3 is TGTGCCTGGAGTGCCGTCCGGGGGCGGGGGGAGACCCAGTACTTC. Its translation is CAWSAVRGRGETQYF.

The chain uses TRBV7-9 and TRBJ1-2, with a weak D call TRBD1 (5 bases). CDR3 size: 11 residues. CDR1 is SEHNR, CDR2 FQNEAQ, per germline (reference sequence). Trimming shortened V by 3 bases and J by 8 bases, and 7 bases separated the two germline ends. CDR3 DNA: TGTGCCAGCAGCTTCCGACAGGGCTACACCTTC. It codes for CASSFRQGYTF. The full variable domain, completed using reference TRBV7-9 and TRBJ1-2, is DTGVSQNPRHKITKRGQNVTFRCDPISEHNRLYWYRQTLGQGPEFLTYFQNEAQLEKSRLLSDRFSAERPKGSFSTLEIQRTEQGDSAMYLCASSFRQGYTFGSGTRLTVV.

The chain combines TRBV10-3 with TRBJ1-1; weak D call: TRBD1 (5 bases). Germline CDR1 reads ENHRY; CDR2 reads SYGVKD. The CDR3 consists of 13 residues. The V gene lost 5 bases and the J gene lost 1 base, with 8 bases spanning the gap. The CDR3 sequence is CAISRQTNTEAFF. The CDR3 nucleotides are TGTGCCATCAGTAGACAGACGAACACTGAAGCTTTCTTT.

The V call is TRBV27, the J call TRBJ2-5; 9 bases align to TRBD2. The CDR3 has 15 amino acids. Germline-derived CDR1 and CDR2 are MNHEY and SMNVEV (reference sequence). Trimming took 4 bases from V and 4 from J; bases not matched to a gene: 7. Here the CDR3 DNA reads TGTGCCAGCAGTTCCCCTTCGCGGGAGGGAGAGACCCAGTACTTC. Residues: CASSSPSREGETQYF.

CDR3 in amino acids: CATTLNRGHDNSPLHF. In DNA form, the CDR3 reads TGTGCCACCACCCTCAACCGGGGACACGATAATTCACCCCTCCACTTT. The chain couples TRBV27 to TRBJ1-6; D might be TRBD1 (6 bases). Germline V CDR1 and CDR2: MNHEY, SMNVEV (reference sequence). The ends were cut back, 10 bases at V and 5 bases at J, with 21 bases in the middle. The CDR3 length is 16 residues.

The chain employs TRBV7-2 and TRBJ2-7, with D perhaps TRBD2 (6 bases). Germline CDR1 is SGHTA and CDR2 is FQGNSA. This CDR3 spans 13 amino acids. Trimming shortened V by 5 bases and J by 3 bases, and 11 bases separated the two germline ends. This CDR3 reads CASSAGLIYEQYF. In DNA, the CDR3 is TGTGCCAGCAGCGCGGGACTTATCTACGAGCAGTACTTC.

The chain employs TRBV2 and TRBJ2-1; a possible D gene is TRBD2 (5 bases). V was shortened by 7 bases and J by 8 bases, with 15 bases between the two germline ends. Germline values: CDR1 SNHLY, CDR2 FYNNEI. The CDR3 is 13 residues long. The CDR3 loop is CASMRDFQDEQFF. CDR3 coding DNA: TGTGCCAGCATGAGGGATTTCCAGGATGAGCAGTTCTTC.

The chain has TRBV27 and TRBJ2-3, with TRBD1 identical over 7 bases. V lost 7 bases to trimming and J lost 3 bases; unmatched junction nucleotides: 10. Per the germline V gene, CDR1 is MNHEY and CDR2 is SMNVEV (reference sequence). This CDR3 region has 15 residues. DNA of the CDR3: TGTGCCAGCAAACCATACAGGGGTGGGACAGATACGCAGTATTTT. It translates to CASKPYRGGTDTQYF.

This clone was detected only a few times. The chain is built from TRBV7-9 and TRBJ2-3; no clear D. Trimming took off 3 bases at V and 5 bases at J, with 3 bases between the two ends. This CDR3 comprises 11 residues. From germline, CDR1 is SEHNR and CDR2 FQNEAQ (reference sequence). For the CDR3, the DNA is TGTGCCAGCAGCTTCGTAGATACGCAGTATTTT. It is translated as CASSFVDTQYF.

This chain joins TRBV14 and TRBJ2-7; no clear D gene. The CDR3 is made up of 15 amino acids. The V and J ends lost 2 bases and 2 bases respectively, with 13 bases between them. The germline V gene has CDR1 SGHDN and CDR2 FVKESK. CDR3 DNA sequence: TGTGCCAGCAGCCAACTATATTCTCCCCCCTACGAGCAGTACTTC. Protein sequence: CASSQLYSPPYEQYF.

This chain uses TRBV7-9 with TRBJ2-7, with 9 bases matching TRBD1. Germline trimming cut 5 bases from V and 5 bases from J; bases unmatched to any gene: 10. The CDR3 spans 15 residues. Germline CDR1 is SEHNR and CDR2 is FQNEAQ (reference sequence). CDR3 region: CASSQAWDRDNEQYF. In DNA, the CDR3 is TGTGCCAGCAGCCAAGCCTGGGACAGGGACAACGAGCAGTACTTC.

The V and J genes are TRBV27 and TRBJ2-5; 11 bases line up with TRBD2. The CDR3 is 15 amino acids. Trimming cost V 5 bases and J 5 bases; bases outside gene matches: 7. Germline V gene sequence: CDR1 MNHEY, CDR2 SMNVEV (reference sequence). The CDR3 is CASSPRLAGRETQYF. CDR3 nucleotide sequence: TGTGCCAGCAGTCCAAGACTAGCGGGACGTGAGACCCAGTACTTC.

The CDR3 sequence is CASSLRPGAVRSYNEQFF. CDR3 bases: TGTGCCAGCAGCCTTCGTCCAGGGGCGGTGAGGTCCTACAATGAGCAGTTCTTC. The chain combines TRBV11-2 with TRBJ2-1, with D maybe TRBD1 (6 bases). The CDR3 loop spans 18 amino acids. Germline CDR1 is SGHAT and CDR2 is FQNNGV. Trimming cost V 5 bases and J 1 base, with 21 bases left between them.

The CDR3 DNA is TGCGCCAGCAGTGAGGGTTTTGCGGGATTAAACATTCAGTACTTC. This codes for CASSEGFAGLNIQYF. This chain connects TRBV10-2 to TRBJ2-4; D is possibly TRBD2 (6 bases). The germline V gene has CDR1 WSHSY and CDR2 SAAADI. The CDR3 is 15 residues long. Trimming left V 2 bases short and J 6 bases short, with 14 bases between.

The chain has TRBV5-8 and TRBJ2-1; 9 bases align to TRBD2. Germline CDR1 reads SGHTS; CDR2 reads YDEGEE. With V trimmed by 4 bases and J by 4 bases, 9 bases remained unmatched. The CDR3 runs 16 residues. This CDR3 is CASSHKTSGAYNEQFF. The CDR3 DNA is TGTGCCAGCAGCCATAAGACTAGCGGAGCGTACAATGAGCAGTTCTTC.

CDR3 loop: CASSLASGQFYEQYF. CDR3 nucleotide sequence: TGCGCCAGCAGCCTTGCCTCGGGACAGTTCTACGAGCAGTACTTC. The genes are TRBV5-1 and TRBJ2-7, with 7 bases aligning to TRBD1. Trimming at V came to 4 bases and at J to 3 bases, leaving 10 bases not matched to a gene. Germline V CDR1 and CDR2: SGHRS, YFSETQ. This CDR3 spans 15 amino acids.

The chain links TRBV28 to TRBJ2-7; 8 nucleotides line up with TRBD1. The CDR3 covers 14 residues. Losses at the gene ends were 5 bases for V and 3 bases for J; bases not matched to a gene: 6. Germline loops: CDR1 MDHEN, CDR2 SYDVKM. For the CDR3, the DNA is TGTGCCAGCAGTAGCCGGGACAGGCACTACGAGCAGTACTTC. It yields the protein CASSSRDRHYEQYF.

The chain employs TRBV27 and TRBJ2-7; the D gene is possibly TRBD2 (5 bases). Germline V gene data show CDR1 as MNHEY and CDR2 as SMNVEV (reference sequence). The CDR3 is 14 residues long. V lost 6 bases, J lost 5 bases, and 17 bases lay in between. In nucleotides, the CDR3 is TGTGCCAGCAGCCTCGGACTGGAATTAAACGAGCAGTACTTC. Amino acid sequence: CASSLGLELNEQYF.

The chain is built from TRBV5-1 and TRBJ2-2; the match to TRBD2 covers 13 bases. V shed 4 bases and J 7 bases; nucleotides not matched to a gene: 7. In germline, CDR1 is SGHRS, CDR2 YFSETQ. This CDR3 has 16 amino acids. CDR3 sequence (DNA): TGCGCCAGCAGCGTAGGACTAGCGGGAGATGACGGGGAGCTGTTTTTT. It translates to CASSVGLAGDDGELFF.

The rearrangement joins TRBV6-5 to TRBJ1-2, with 10 bases aligning to TRBD1. Germline values: CDR1 MNHEY, CDR2 SVGAGI. The J segment lost 7 bases and the V segment lost 6 bases, leaving 8 bases of the junction unmatched. This CDR3 region has 14 residues. This CDR3 reads CASSAGTGVGGYTF. The CDR3 DNA reads as TGTGCCAGCAGCGCCGGGACAGGGGTGGGTGGCTACACCTTC.